Reported below is one TCR beta chain. Its antigen remains unidentified. Library preparation was by the immunoSEQ multiplex PCR assay. For the multiplex PCR, a mixture combining 60 forward primers for TCR Vbeta segments and 13 reverse primers for TCR Jbeta segments was used. The CDR3 region of rearranged TCR beta genes was amplified from genomic DNA with a multiplex PCR assay. The amplified TCR beta libraries were sequenced on the Illumina HiSeq System as 87-base-pair reads. The paper's data handling went like this. A later analysis counted tens of millions of unique TCR beta chains across the 550 to 700 repertoires, and about 10 million of these chains were shared by at least two donors. Raw reads were error-corrected and collapsed into unique sequences with a nearest-neighbor algorithm that merged closely related sequences to remove PCR and sequencing errors. V, D and J gene segments were assigned by aligning CDR3 sequences to IMGT reference sequences. For a sequence to be retained, at least a six-nucleotide match to both a V gene segment and a J gene segment was required. Rearrangements were classified as productive when the CDR3 lacked stop codons and remained in frame with V and J, and all other rearrangements were classified as non-productive. Following IMGT convention, CDR3 was defined as the stretch from the second conserved V-encoded cysteine to the conserved J-encoded phenylalanine. The earlier analysis of some 540 of the donors excluded any sequence lacking an unambiguous match to a single V gene segment. In an earlier analysis of about 590 of the donors, a V segment was called functional when productive rearrangements were above 56.7%, and segregating when the standard deviation between donors exceeded 5%. A statistical classification framework was built for diagnosing cytomegalovirus status from the catalog of TCR beta chain sequences. In a later analysis, V and J genes were assigned by comparing TCR nucleotide sequences against IMGT/GENE-DB human TR gene sequences. Using the TCRdist pipeline, a later analysis assigned CDR3 sequences along with most-parsimonious VDJ recombination scenarios. A later analysis defined each TCR beta chain by its CDR3 amino acid sequence plus V-gene family, and excluded reads lacking a unique V-gene family. A later analysis removed 592 highly shared, low-generation-probability nucleotide sequences to deal with suspected cross-contamination and a sequencing artifact. For each public chain, a later analysis derived a clonal expansion index from normalized ranks of inferred template counts within each repertoire. Generation probabilities in a later analysis came from a VDJ recombination model fitted to out-of-frame rearrangements, and those results were checked against IGoR. In a later analysis, TCR-TCR, TCR-HLA and TCR-CMV co-occurrence was scored with hypergeometric tests, and a repertoire-size bias correction was applied to TCR pairs. False discovery rates were estimated in a later analysis by permuting HLA or CMV assignments 20 times. A later analysis grouped co-occurring TCRs with DBSCAN, adding TCRdist sequence similarity when clustering within HLA-allele-positive subsets. Co-occurrence clustering excluded repertoires with fewer than 30,000 or more than 120,000 public chains, plus five with anomalous nucleotide sharing. Held by TCRdb, this immuneACCESS table contains in-frame sequences only and omits some clones. Under half of the omission traces to an unresolved V gene where checked; the cause of the rest is unknown. The DNA gave D and trimming, while V, J and clone size come from that table. The sample table on file contains about 160,000 clones. The ten largest make up 1.3% of the sample.

The cohort was made up of under 800 healthy bone marrow donors. All cohort members were sampled while nominally healthy, although unrecorded immune exposures were likely present. The donor was CMV seronegative and belonged to the group of 380 or so seronegative cohort members. Each donor provided a peripheral blood sample, and peripheral blood mononuclear cells were used for TCR beta sequencing. The Qiagen DNeasy Blood Extraction Kit was used to extract genomic DNA from the blood cell samples. The sample originates from a study of cytomegalovirus exposure and HLA in healthy donors (dated by TCRdb to between 2016 and 2019). For context, the study as a whole: An earlier analysis of some 550 of the donors reported more than 250 Gb of sequence data and 100 million to 130 million unique TCR beta sequences from about 200 million T cells. The later analysis used no new phenotypic data to find candidate immune exposures, relying instead on TCR beta sequences and their occurrence across donors. About 5 DR-DQ haplotypes were handled as single units for association and clustering, since linkage in the cohort was strong. HLA typing covered class I and class II loci at four-digit resolution. A later analysis re-analyzed previously published TCR beta repertoires from several hundred donors and added high-resolution HLA genotyping to study TCR occurrence patterns. An earlier analysis of around 640 of the donors used high-throughput TCR beta sequencing to judge whether each TCR beta V gene segment behaved as functional or pseudogenic. A later genetic analysis used genome-wide SNP genotypes for about three fifths of the 666 donors, treating that subset as a discovery cohort. Of the 350 to 400 genotyped donors, over 70% fell in the genetic ancestry cluster associated with self-reported Caucasian donors. Around 320 gigabases of sequencing data and approximately 80 million unique TCR sequences were included in an early release covering several hundred HLA-typed donors. Besides the first cohort of about 730 subjects, a separate validation cohort made up of roughly 130 different subjects was used. The study profiled the T cell repertoires of about 640 subjects by immunosequencing and related them to cytomegalovirus serostatus. Every discovery cohort repertoire had been produced on one sequencing platform. Typing coverage varied by locus: roughly 620-640 donors for A, B, C, DRB1 and DQB1; roughly 560 for DQA1; approximately 610 for DPA1; around 490 for DPB1. High-throughput TCR immunosequencing, statistical association of individual TCRs with disease status, and machine learning were combined to predict cytomegalovirus infection status. Among some 400 genotyped donors of the cohort, an average of approximately 240,000 unique TCR beta nucleotide sequences was sequenced per donor, of which roughly 17% were non-productive. Alongside the repertoire data, information on donor age, sex, ethnicity and CMV serostatus was compiled. The aim of the study was to test whether cataloging public T cell receptors could identify signatures of past pathogen exposure. General study outcomes and caveats: An association between a missense DCLRE1C variant and V-gene and J-gene trimming of TCR beta chains was found in a later genetic analysis and replicated in an independent cohort. This cohort had only TCR beta chains sequenced, and the lack of alpha or paired-chain data limited which features could be detected. In a later analysis, HLA-associated TCR beta chains were found to be more clonally expanded and to have lower generation probabilities than equally common non-associated chains. In an earlier analysis of 587 of the donors, most TCR beta V segments appeared in productive rearrangements about 87% or about 30% of the time, broadly matching IMGT annotations. According to a later genetic analysis, donors in an Asian-associated ancestry cluster had fewer N-insertions in productive TCRs than the approximately 610-donor mean. The classifier was reported to diagnose cytomegalovirus status with high specificity and sensitivity in both the original cohort and the validation cohort. Most CMV-associated TCR beta chains appeared to be HLA-restricted in a later analysis, and the HLA associations seemed to be driven largely by CMV exposure. The study listed over 150 TCR beta chains as associated with cytomegalovirus. In vitro tests confirmed that a few of the cytomegalovirus-associated TCR beta chains recognize cytomegalovirus antigens. Most TCR sequences were seen in very few donors, while some public TCRs were found in many individuals. Correlated functional status among segregating V segments might reflect linkage disequilibrium, but an unknown experimental factor could not be ruled out. In a later analysis, about 17,000 TCR beta sequences were associated with specific HLA alleles at a false discovery rate of 0.05. Roughly 17 rarely observed V segments, including chromosome 9 orphons, were excluded from the earlier analysis of several hundred of the donors because counts were too low. Because the 87-base-pair reads could not distinguish some IMGT-functional V segments, including TRBV6-2 and TRBV6-3, those segments were excluded. A later analysis reported that several top co-occurrence clusters appeared linked to parvovirus B19, influenza, CMV and Epstein-Barr virus. A further reported finding was that TCR beta sequences accurately predicted the HLA-A and HLA-B alleles for most subjects in the first cohort. A cluster of highly shared sequence variants was judged likely to represent a technical artifact of the sequencing pipeline. The authors suggested that the approach could potentially be extended to other disease states and immunological phenotypes. Immune exposure information for the cohort was limited to CMV serostatus. HLA typing was unavailable for some donors at each locus, so association tests used only the typed subset. When HLA alleles, especially DR and DQ, strongly co-occurred, TCR associations were difficult to assign to individual alleles. According to a later analysis, TCR association rates differed among HLA loci, with DRB1 alleles showing the most associated TCRs and HLA-C alleles showing the fewest. Sequencing depth was assumed to be roughly uniform across donors in the presence/absence analyses, though that assumption may not hold.

Trimming at the junction amounts to 4 bases on V and 0 bases on J, and the germline ends lie 8 bases apart. CDR1 and CDR2, per the germline V gene, are SGHDT and YYEEEE. Inclusive of the bounding cysteine and phenylalanine, the CDR3 is 13 residues long. The kept DNA is CDR3 alone, 39 bases in frame from the first base. The chain was built from TRBV5-6 and TRBJ2-7; D gene: possibly TRBD1, on 5 matching bases. Input material: PBMCs. The source is an older woman in good health and CMV-seronegative. The bases read TGTGCCAGCAGCGACAGAAGCTCCTACGAGCAGTACTTC. Protein translation: CASSDRSSYEQYF.